This TCR beta chain was observed in a study of long-term antiretroviral therapy in people with HIV. Trimming stripped 8 bases from V and 0 bases from J, with 14 bases between. From germline, CDR1 is MDHEN and CDR2 SYDVKM. This CDR3 is built from 14 residues. General study results and limits: There were no data on ART adherence, viral resistance or therapy changes, a gap that limits inferences about post-ART repertoire changes.

Running of the v3.0 immunoSEQ assay took place at survey level. Sequencing of each sample targeted about 40,000-50,000 T-cell genomes. TCRdb's copy holds only in-frame clones and misses some; the assay was immunoSEQ multiplex PCR. The table lists roughly 13,000 clones, about 78% of them singletons. Participants living with HIV all received treatment in the United States. About this clone: Its antigen is not known.

The J gene is TRBJ2-7, the V gene TRBV28; D unresolved. The TCR was taken from a young woman with HIV. The sequenced sample was unsorted PBMCs, obtained 1.3 years after starting antiretroviral therapy. The CDR3: CASWQSPSSYEQYF. Written as DNA, the CDR3 is TGTGCCAGCTGGCAGTCACCCAGCTCCTACGAGCAGTACTTC.